This T cell receptor (beta chain) was sequenced in a study of low-dose radiotherapy and immunotherapy resistance in tumors. The CDR3 totals 13 residues. V dropped 6 bases and J dropped 0 bases, with 9 bases sitting between them. Primers targeting TRAV and TRBV primed first-strand cDNA, covering alpha and beta chains. Over around 19 PCR cycles, TCRs were amplified from a constant-region primer and V-primer adapter. One entry per CDR3 protein results from TCRdb running MiXCR on the reads. Found here are roughly 7,300 distinct CDR3 sequences, 84% of them singletons; the top ten hold about 6%. The donors' treatment consisted of nivolumab, ipilimumab, aspirin, low-dose cyclophosphamide and low-dose radiotherapy.

The origin of this receptor is a human donor with advanced metastatic prostate, ovarian, gallbladder or colorectal cancer (not recorded which). This table probably holds off-target reads from a library built for another chain. This chain uses TRBV12-3 or TRBV12-4 with TRBJ2-7; D is possibly TRBD1 (5 bases). The CDR3 sequence is CASRTRGSYEQYF. The CDR3 nucleotides read TGTGCCAGCAGGACAAGGGGCTCCTACGAGCAGTACTTC.